The 28 T cell receptor beta chains listed next were all sequenced from one sample in a study of pediatric ulcerative colitis. Assay: immunoSEQ multiplex PCR; the TCRdb copy retains only in-frame clones and omits some. The table has about 36,000 clones, around 73% seen once. During colonoscopy, one to two rectal pinch biopsies were collected. The sequenced material came from gut tissue. These receptors all stem from a boy aged 5-17 years with moderate ulcerative colitis.

The gene calls are TRBV4-1 and TRBJ1-5; 8 bases fit TRBD1. The CDR3 runs 16 residues. Per the germline V gene, CDR1 is MGHRA and CDR2 is YSYEKL. J gave up 0 bases and V 3 bases, and 4 bases lay outside the gene matches. CDR3 loop: CASSQGQVTSNQPQHF. The CDR3 DNA is TGCGCCAGCAGCCAGGGACAGGTAACTAGCAATCAGCCCCAGCATTTT.

V is TRBV7-8 and J is TRBJ2-3; tentative D call: TRBD2 (7 bases). Germline V gives CDR1 SGHVS, CDR2 FQNEAQ. This CDR3 spans 17 amino acids. The V end lost 1 base, the J end lost 11 bases, and 25 bases lay between the germline ends. The CDR3 DNA reads as TGTGCCAGCAGCTTAGTTGCGGGGGCCACTAGCAAAATAGGGCAGTATTTT. Its translation: CASSLVAGATSKIGQYF.

The chain recombines TRBV30 with TRBJ2-2; D may match TRBD1 or TRBD2 (5 bases each). CDR3 length equals 15 residues. V shed 7 bases and J shed 4 bases, with 19 bases lying between them. Germline V CDR1 and CDR2: GTSNPN, SVGIG (reference sequence). CDR3 protein: CASPAGAVATGELFF. In DNA, the CDR3 is TGTGCCTCCCCAGCCGGGGCAGTAGCCACCGGGGAGCTGTTTTTT. The full variable domain, its missing parts supplied by reference TRBV30 and TRBJ2-2, is SQTIHQWPATLVQPVGSPLSLECTVEGTSNPNLYWYRQAAGRGLQLLFYSVGIGQISSEVPQNLSASRPQDRQFILSSKKLLLSDSGFYLCASPAGAVATGELFFGEGSRLTVL.

V gene TRBV7-9 combines with J gene TRBJ1-1; 7 bases agree with TRBD1. The CDR3 sequence is 14 residues long. J was trimmed by 4 bases and V by 5 bases; bases with no gene match: 7. CDR1 and CDR2 (germline): SEHNR, FQNEAQ (reference sequence). CDR3 DNA sequence: TGTGCCAGCAGCCCCCGACAGGGAGGCACTGAAGCTTTCTTT. This encodes CASSPRQGGTEAFF.

The V gene is TRBV29-1, the J gene TRBJ1-1; D remains ambiguous. V shed 3 bases and J shed 1 base, with 15 bases lying between them. CDR3 length: 15 residues. Germline V gives CDR1 SQVTM, CDR2 ANQGSEA. Here the CDR3 reads CSVDRWDRKNTEAFF. CDR3 coding DNA: TGCAGCGTTGATCGGTGGGATCGTAAGAACACTGAAGCTTTCTTT.

V gene TRBV7-6 combines with J gene TRBJ1-4; 10 bases align to TRBD1. The CDR3 runs 14 residues. Germline V gives CDR1 SGHVS, CDR2 FNYEAQ. Germline trimming cut 5 bases from V and 10 bases from J; bases unmatched to any gene: 7. In DNA form, the CDR3 reads TGTGCCAGCAGCGAACCGGGACAGGGGCTAAAACTGTTTTTT. Translation gives CASSEPGQGLKLFF.

V gene TRBV19 combines with J gene TRBJ2-7; D perhaps matches TRBD2 (6 bases). Germline CDR1 reads LNHDA; CDR2 reads SQIVND (reference sequence). This CDR3 is built from 14 residues. The V end was cut by 5 bases, the J end by 5 bases, with 16 bases between. In nucleotides, the CDR3 is TGTGCCAGTAGTTCGGGAGTTGGGATGCACGAGCAGTACTTC. This encodes CASSSGVGMHEQYF.

J is TRBJ1-1 and V is TRBV21-1; the table assigns TRBD1, which was not confirmed against the DNA. TRBV21-1 is a known pseudogene. CDR3 length: 14 residues. The CDR3 here is CASRRQIGDTEAFF. CDR3 coding DNA: TGTGCCAGCAGACGTCAGATAGGGGACACTGAAGCTTTCTTT.

The chain is built from TRBV11-2 and TRBJ1-4; possibly TRBD1 for D (5 bases). The V and J ends lost 6 bases and 8 bases respectively, with 16 bases between them. Per germline, CDR1 SGHAT and CDR2 FQNNGV. The CDR3 is 14 amino acids. The CDR3 bases are TGTGCCAGCAGTTATAGGGTAGGGGACGAAAAACTGTTTTTT. Translating it yields CASSYRVGDEKLFF.

J is TRBJ1-1 and V is TRBV9; D gene unclear. Germline-derived CDR1 and CDR2 are SGDLS and YYNGEE. The V and J ends lost 3 bases and 1 base respectively, with 13 bases between them. The CDR3 consists of 15 residues. The CDR3 sequence is CASSGVQNGNTEAFF. The DNA for the CDR3 is TGTGCCAGCAGCGGGGTTCAGAACGGGAACACTGAAGCTTTCTTT.

This sequence joins TRBV28 and TRBJ2-7; the match to TRBD1 covers 7 bases. The V gene's germline CDR1 is MDHEN and CDR2 SYDVKM. V gave up 3 bases and J gave up 2 bases; unmatched junction bases: 10. The CDR3 is 16 amino acids. CDR3 residues: CASSFPTGALTYEQYF. The DNA of the CDR3 is TGTGCCAGCAGTTTTCCTACAGGGGCCCTAACCTACGAGCAGTACTTC. Supplemented by reference TRBV28 and TRBJ2-7, the full variable domain reads DVKVTQSSRYLVKRTGEKVFLECVQDMDHENMFWYRQDPGLGLRLIYFSYDVKMKEKGDIPEGYSVSREKKERFSLILESASTNQTSMYLCASSFPTGALTYEQYFGPGTRLTVT.

The gene calls are TRBV7-2 and TRBJ1-2; 7 nucleotides line up with TRBD1. CDR1 and CDR2 (germline): SGHTA, FQGNSA. The CDR3 is made up of 14 amino acids. V lost 2 bases, J lost 2 bases, and 2 bases stayed unmatched. CDR3 residues: CASSLQGVNYGYTF. The CDR3 DNA reads TGTGCCAGCAGCTTACAGGGGGTAAACTATGGCTACACCTTC.

V usage is TRBV29-1 and J usage is TRBJ2-1, with a possible D match to TRBD2 (6 bases). V was trimmed by 1 base and J by 7 bases, leaving 17 bases between them. Germline loops: CDR1 SQVTM, CDR2 ANQGSEA. This CDR3 spans 15 amino acids. CDR3 protein: CSVEGQPGVGNEQFF. In DNA form, the CDR3 reads TGCAGCGTTGAAGGCCAGCCGGGGGTTGGTAATGAGCAGTTCTTC.

The rearrangement joins TRBV7-5 to TRBJ2-7; TRBD2, the table's D call, was not compared with the DNA. TRBV7-5 is designated a pseudogene. This CDR3 has 16 residues. The CDR3 spells CVRSLGLAGGTYEQYF. The CDR3 nucleotides are TGTGTCAGAAGCTTGGGACTAGCGGGAGGTACCTACGAGCAGTACTTC.

The chain combines TRBV9 with TRBJ1-2; unclear D gene. Germline V gives CDR1 SGDLS, CDR2 YYNGEE. Trimming left V 0 bases short and J 6 bases short, with 18 bases between. This CDR3 contains 16 residues. In nucleotides, the CDR3 is TGTGCCAGCAGCGTAGTGGAGGAGCCAAAGACCCATGGCTACACCTTC. Residues: CASSVVEEPKTHGYTF.

The gene calls are TRBV19 and TRBJ2-7; D gene uncertain. The germline gives CDR1 LNHDA, CDR2 SQIVND (reference sequence). Trimming removed 5 bases at V and 4 bases at J, with 18 bases between. The CDR3 loop spans 15 amino acids. The CDR3 loop is CASSFSPLTRYEQYF. The DNA of the CDR3 is TGTGCCAGTAGTTTTTCCCCGCTTACCCGGTACGAGCAGTACTTC.

The V and J genes are TRBV7-8 and TRBJ1-6; perhaps TRBD1 as D (6 bases). Per germline, CDR1 SGHVS and CDR2 FQNEAQ. Trimming removed 5 bases at V and 8 bases at J, with 16 bases between. This CDR3 spans 15 amino acids. The CDR3, as DNA: TGTGCCAGCAGCCTCGTGGGGGGGGCCGATTCACCCCTCCACTTT. Residues: CASSLVGGADSPLHF.

The chain has TRBV10-2 and TRBJ2-7, with 9 bases fitting TRBD2. The germline V gene has CDR1 WSHSY and CDR2 SAAADI. CDR3 size: 14 residues. V shed 10 bases and J 2 bases; nucleotides not matched to a gene: 9. This chain's CDR3 is CATRTSELTYEQYF. The DNA for the CDR3 is TGCGCCACCAGGACTAGCGAGCTAACCTACGAGCAGTACTTC.

This clone was seen a handful of times. The rearrangement links TRBV5-1 to TRBJ1-1, with TRBD1 as a possible D gene (5 bases). Trimming left V 0 bases short and J 11 bases short, with 14 bases between. The germline CDR1 and CDR2 sequences are SGHRS and YFSETQ. The CDR3 contains 13 residues. The CDR3 is CASSLDRDGVAFF. CDR3 DNA sequence: TGCGCCAGCAGCTTGGACCGGGACGGGGTGGCTTTCTTT.

J is TRBJ1-1 and V is TRBV5-1, with TRBD1 as a possible D gene (5 bases). V lost 0 bases and J 3 bases, leaving 9 bases between the germline ends. The CDR3 sequence is 14 residues long. Germline lookup yields CDR1 SGHRS and CDR2 YFSETQ. CDR3 amino acids: CASSLDRLDTEAFF. Written as DNA, the CDR3 is TGCGCCAGCAGCTTGGACAGGCTCGACACTGAAGCTTTCTTT.

Turning to this clone: Other DNA sequences within the sample encode an identical CDR3. The CDR3 DNA sequence: TGTGCCAGCAGTTACCTTAATACGCAGTATTTT. Protein: CASSYLNTQYF. The rearrangement uses TRBV6-5 and TRBJ2-3, with D hard to call. CDR3 length: 11 amino acids. Between the trimmed V and J ends, which lost 2 bases and 7 bases, there was a span of 4 bases. Germline CDR1 is MNHEY and CDR2 is SVGAGI.

This clone was counted once. The chain uses TRBV6-1 and TRBJ2-7, with D perhaps matching TRBD1 (6 bases). CDR3 length equals 13 residues. Germline V gene lookup returns CDR1 MNHNS and CDR2 SASEGT. The ends were cut back, 5 bases at V and 3 bases at J, with 11 bases in the middle. CDR3 sequence reads: CASSFTQGYEQYF. The DNA of the CDR3 is TGTGCCAGCAGTTTTACACAGGGCTACGAGCAGTACTTC.

The chain has TRBV2 and TRBJ1-5; a possible D gene is TRBD1 (6 bases). The CDR3 is made up of 14 amino acids. Per germline, CDR1 SNHLY and CDR2 FYNNEI. V lost 2 bases and J 5 bases, leaving 10 bases between the germline ends. CDR3 coding DNA: TGTGCCAGCAGTGAACATGGGGGCGATCAGCCCCAGCATTTT. It translates to CASSEHGGDQPQHF.

V is TRBV5-1 and J is TRBJ2-7, with D perhaps matching TRBD1 (6 bases). Germline CDR1 is SGHRS and CDR2 is YFSETQ. The CDR3 has 14 amino acids. Trimming took 6 bases from V and 0 from J, leaving 13 bases between them. The CDR3 DNA is TGCGCCAGCAAACCAGGACAGTTCTCCTACGAGCAGTACTTC. Residues: CASKPGQFSYEQYF. The entire variable domain, with the rest obtained from reference TRBV5-1 and TRBJ2-7, is as follows: KAGVTQTPRYLIKTRGQQVTLSCSPISGHRSVSWYQQTPGQGLQFLFEYFSETQRNKGNFPGRFSGRQFSNSRSEMNVSTLELGDSALYLCASKPGQFSYEQYFGPGTRLTVT.

The V call is TRBV10-3, the J call TRBJ1-2; a weak D match, TRBD1 (6 bases). V lost 3 bases and J 6 bases, leaving 11 bases between the germline ends. Germline V lookup: CDR1 ENHRY, CDR2 SYGVKD. CDR3 size: 13 residues. The CDR3 loop reads CAISEGGRDGYTF. DNA of the CDR3: TGTGCCATCAGTGAAGGGGGTCGGGATGGCTACACCTTC.

J is TRBJ2-7 and V is TRBV6-1; D gene uncertain. Germline V gene data show CDR1 as MNHNS and CDR2 as SASEGT. Trimming pared 5 bases from V and 3 bases from J, leaving 11 bases between. The CDR3 covers 13 residues. The chain's CDR3 is CASSLGLVYEQYF. The CDR3 DNA reads as TGTGCCAGCAGTTTGGGGTTGGTCTACGAGCAGTACTTC.

This clone appeared once. This chain uses TRBV19 with TRBJ2-1, with 11 bases identical to TRBD2. J gave up 6 bases and V 3 bases, and 10 bases lay outside the gene matches. The CDR3 totals 17 residues. The germline CDR1 and CDR2 sequences are LNHDA and SQIVND (reference sequence). CDR3 residues: CASSIKSLAGGLNEQFF. CDR3 bases: TGTGCCAGTAGTATCAAAAGTCTAGCGGGGGGCCTCAATGAGCAGTTCTTC.

The chain joins TRBV4-1 to TRBJ2-5; D might be TRBD2 (5 bases). The CDR3 covers 14 residues. CDR1 is MGHRA, CDR2 YSYEKL, per germline. V lost 1 base and J lost 5, with 11 bases in between. CDR3 amino acids: CASSQVSRVETQYF. DNA for the CDR3: TGCGCCAGCAGCCAAGTCTCGCGGGTGGAGACCCAGTACTTC.